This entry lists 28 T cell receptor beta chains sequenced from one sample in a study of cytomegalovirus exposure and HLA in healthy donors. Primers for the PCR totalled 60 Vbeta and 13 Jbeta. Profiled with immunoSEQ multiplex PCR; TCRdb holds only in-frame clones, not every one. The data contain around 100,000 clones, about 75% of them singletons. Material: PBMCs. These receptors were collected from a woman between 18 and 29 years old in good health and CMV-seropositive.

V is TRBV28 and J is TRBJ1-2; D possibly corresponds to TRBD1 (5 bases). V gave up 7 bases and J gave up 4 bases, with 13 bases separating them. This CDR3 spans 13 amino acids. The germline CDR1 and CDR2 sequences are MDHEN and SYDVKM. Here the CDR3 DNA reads TGTGCCAGCAACCCCGGGGGGGGCTATGGCTACACCTTC. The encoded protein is CASNPGGGYGYTF.

The CDR3, as DNA: TGTGCCAGCAGCTTAGCGCGTTACAATGAGCAGTTCTTC. Translated: CASSLARYNEQFF. The rearrangement joins TRBV7-2 to TRBJ2-1; D call uncertain. Trimming cost V 0 bases and J 4 bases, with 4 bases left between them. Germline V gene data show CDR1 as SGHTA and CDR2 as FQGNSA. CDR3 size: 13 residues.

The CDR3 spells CASSPPAQEGQYF. Here the CDR3 DNA reads TGTGCCAGCAGCCCCCCCGCACAGGAAGGGCAGTACTTC. This chain links TRBV7-2 with TRBJ2-7, with a possible D match to TRBD1 (5 bases). Germline loops: CDR1 SGHTA, CDR2 FQGNSA. Trimming pared 5 bases from V and 9 bases from J, leaving 17 bases between. This CDR3 spans 13 amino acids.

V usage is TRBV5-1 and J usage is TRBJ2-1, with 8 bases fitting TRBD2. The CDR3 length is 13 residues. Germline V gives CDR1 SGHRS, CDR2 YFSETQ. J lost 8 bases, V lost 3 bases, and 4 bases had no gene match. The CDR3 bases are TGCGCCAGCAGCTCACTAGCGGACGATGAGCAGTTCTTC. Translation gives CASSSLADDEQFF.

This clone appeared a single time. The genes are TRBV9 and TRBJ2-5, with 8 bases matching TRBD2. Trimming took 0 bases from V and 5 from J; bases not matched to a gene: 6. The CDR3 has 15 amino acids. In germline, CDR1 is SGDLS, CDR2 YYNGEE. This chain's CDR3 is CASSVGGRFRETQYF. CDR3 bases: TGTGCCAGCAGCGTAGGCGGGAGGTTCAGGGAGACCCAGTACTTC.

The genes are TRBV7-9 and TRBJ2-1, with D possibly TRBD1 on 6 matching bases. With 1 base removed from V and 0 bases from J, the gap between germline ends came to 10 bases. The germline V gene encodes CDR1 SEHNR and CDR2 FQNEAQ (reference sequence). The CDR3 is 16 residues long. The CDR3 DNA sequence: TGTGCCAGCAGCTTAGGAAGGGGGATCTCCTACAATGAGCAGTTCTTC. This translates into CASSLGRGISYNEQFF.

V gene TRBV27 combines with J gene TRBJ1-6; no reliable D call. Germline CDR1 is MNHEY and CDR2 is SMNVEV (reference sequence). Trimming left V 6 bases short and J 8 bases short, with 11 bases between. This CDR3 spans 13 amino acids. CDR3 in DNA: TGTGCCAGCAGATTAATCCTAGATTCACCCCTCCACTTT. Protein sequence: CASRLILDSPLHF.

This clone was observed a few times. The CDR3 region is CASSQQGTNTGELFF. The CDR3 DNA follows: TGTGCCAGTAGTCAACAGGGGACAAACACCGGGGAGCTGTTTTTT. The chain links TRBV19 to TRBJ2-2; 7 positions match TRBD1. J gave up 2 bases and V 5 bases, and 5 bases lay outside the gene matches. Germline V lookup: CDR1 LNHDA, CDR2 SQIVND (reference sequence). CDR3 length: 15 residues. Full variable domain (rest looked up from reference TRBV19 and TRBJ2-2): DGGITQSPKYLFRKEGQNVTLSCEQNLNHDAMYWYRQDPGQGLRLIYYSQIVNDFQKGDIAEGYSVSREKKESFPLTVTSAQKNPTAFYLCASSQQGTNTGELFFGEGSRLTVL.

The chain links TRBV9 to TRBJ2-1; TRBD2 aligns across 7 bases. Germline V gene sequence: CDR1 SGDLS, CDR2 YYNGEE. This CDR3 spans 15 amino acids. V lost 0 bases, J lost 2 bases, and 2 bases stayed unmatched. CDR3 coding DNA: TGTGCCAGCAGCGTAGGAAGCGGGACCTACAATGAGCAGTTCTTC. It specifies CASSVGSGTYNEQFF.

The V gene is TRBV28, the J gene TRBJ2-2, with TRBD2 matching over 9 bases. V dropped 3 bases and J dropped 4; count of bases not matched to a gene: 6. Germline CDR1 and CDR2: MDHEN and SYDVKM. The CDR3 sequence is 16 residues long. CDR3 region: CASSFRLAGTTGELFF. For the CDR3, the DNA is TGTGCCAGCAGTTTCCGTCTAGCGGGGACCACCGGGGAGCTGTTTTTT.

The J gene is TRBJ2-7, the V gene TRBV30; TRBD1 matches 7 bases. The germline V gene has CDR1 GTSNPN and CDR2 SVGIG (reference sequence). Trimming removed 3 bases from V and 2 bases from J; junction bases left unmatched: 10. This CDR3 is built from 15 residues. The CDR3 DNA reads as TGTGCCTGGAGAAAGGTTGAGACAGGGACCTACGAGCAGTACTTC. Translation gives CAWRKVETGTYEQYF.

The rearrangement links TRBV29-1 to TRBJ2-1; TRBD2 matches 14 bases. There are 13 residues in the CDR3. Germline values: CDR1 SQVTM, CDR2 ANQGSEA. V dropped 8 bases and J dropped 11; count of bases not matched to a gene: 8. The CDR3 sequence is CSLTGTSGSKQFF. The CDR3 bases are TGCAGCCTTACCGGGACTAGCGGGAGCAAGCAGTTCTTC.

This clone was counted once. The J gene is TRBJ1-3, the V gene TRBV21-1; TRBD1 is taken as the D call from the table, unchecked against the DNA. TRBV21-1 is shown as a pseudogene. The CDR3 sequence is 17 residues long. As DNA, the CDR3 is TGTGCCAGCAGCGCAGGTACAGGGGACGGGTCTGGAAACACCATATATTTT. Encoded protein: CASSAGTGDGSGNTIYF.

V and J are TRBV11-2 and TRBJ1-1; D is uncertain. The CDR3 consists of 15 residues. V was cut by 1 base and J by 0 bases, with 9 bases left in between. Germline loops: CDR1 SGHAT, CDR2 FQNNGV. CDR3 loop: CASSLGGQLNTEAFF. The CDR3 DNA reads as TGTGCCAGCAGCTTAGGAGGGCAGCTGAACACTGAAGCTTTCTTT.

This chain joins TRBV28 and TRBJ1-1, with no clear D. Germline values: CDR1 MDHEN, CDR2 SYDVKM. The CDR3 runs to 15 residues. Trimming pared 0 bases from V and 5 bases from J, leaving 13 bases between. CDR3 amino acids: CASSLWAQVVTEAFF. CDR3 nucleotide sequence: TGTGCCAGCAGTTTATGGGCGCAGGTGGTGACTGAAGCTTTCTTT.

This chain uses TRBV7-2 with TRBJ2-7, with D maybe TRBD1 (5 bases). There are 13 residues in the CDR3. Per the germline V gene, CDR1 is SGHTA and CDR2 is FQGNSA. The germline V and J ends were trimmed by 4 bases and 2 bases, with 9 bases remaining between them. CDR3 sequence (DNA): TGTGCCAGCAGCTCAGGGTCGACCTACGAGCAGTACTTC. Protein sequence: CASSSGSTYEQYF.

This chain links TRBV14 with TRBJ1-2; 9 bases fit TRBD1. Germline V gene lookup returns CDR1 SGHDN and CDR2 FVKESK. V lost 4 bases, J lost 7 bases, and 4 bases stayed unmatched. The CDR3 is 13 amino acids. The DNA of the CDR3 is TGTGCCAGCAGCCCCACAGGGGGCAGTGGCTACACCTTC. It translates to CASSPTGGSGYTF.

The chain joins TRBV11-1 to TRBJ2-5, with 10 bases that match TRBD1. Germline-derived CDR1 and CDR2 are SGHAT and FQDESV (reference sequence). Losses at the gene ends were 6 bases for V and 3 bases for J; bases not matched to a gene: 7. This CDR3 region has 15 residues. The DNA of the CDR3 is TGTGCCAGCAGTTCCTCCGGGACAGGGGAAGAGACCCAGTACTTC. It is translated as CASSSSGTGEETQYF.

For the CDR3, the DNA is TGTGCCAGCAGGGCTAGCACAGATACGCAGTATTTT. Its protein is CASRASTDTQYF. The chain links TRBV27 to TRBJ2-3; D gene unclear. This CDR3 contains 12 residues. Germline CDR1 MNHEY, CDR2 SMNVEV (reference sequence). The ends were cut back, 6 bases at V and 0 bases at J, with 4 bases in the middle.

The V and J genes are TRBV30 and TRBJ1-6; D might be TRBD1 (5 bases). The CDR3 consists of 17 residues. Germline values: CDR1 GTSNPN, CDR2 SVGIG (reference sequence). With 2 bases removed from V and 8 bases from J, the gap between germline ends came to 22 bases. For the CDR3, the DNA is TGTGCCTGGAGTCCTAAATATATCAGGGAGGCCTATTCACCCCTCCACTTT. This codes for CAWSPKYIREAYSPLHF.

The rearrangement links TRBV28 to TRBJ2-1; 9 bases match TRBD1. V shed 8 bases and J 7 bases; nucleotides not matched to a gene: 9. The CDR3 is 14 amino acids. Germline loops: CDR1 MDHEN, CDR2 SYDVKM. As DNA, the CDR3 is TGTGCCAGCCTCGGGACAGGGAGCATGAATGAGCAGTTCTTC. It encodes CASLGTGSMNEQFF.

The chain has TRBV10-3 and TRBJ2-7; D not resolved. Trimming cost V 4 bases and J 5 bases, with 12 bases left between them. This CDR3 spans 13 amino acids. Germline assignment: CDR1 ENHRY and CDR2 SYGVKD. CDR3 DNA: TGTGCCATCAGTGTCGCCCAGGCAAACGAGCAGTACTTC. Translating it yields CAISVAQANEQYF.

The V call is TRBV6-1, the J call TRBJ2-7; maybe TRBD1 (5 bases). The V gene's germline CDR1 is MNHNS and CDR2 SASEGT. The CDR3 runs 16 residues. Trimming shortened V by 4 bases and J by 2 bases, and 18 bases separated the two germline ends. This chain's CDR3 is CASSGGWGRATYEQYF. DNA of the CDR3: TGTGCCAGCAGTGGTGGGTGGGGCAGGGCTACCTACGAGCAGTACTTC.

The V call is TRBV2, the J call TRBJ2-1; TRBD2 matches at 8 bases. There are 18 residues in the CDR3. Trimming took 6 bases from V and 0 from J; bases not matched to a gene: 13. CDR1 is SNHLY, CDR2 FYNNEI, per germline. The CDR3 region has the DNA TGTGCCAGCAGCCCCTTTCCTCTAGCGGGCCTCTCCTACAATGAGCAGTTCTTC. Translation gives CASSPFPLAGLSYNEQFF.

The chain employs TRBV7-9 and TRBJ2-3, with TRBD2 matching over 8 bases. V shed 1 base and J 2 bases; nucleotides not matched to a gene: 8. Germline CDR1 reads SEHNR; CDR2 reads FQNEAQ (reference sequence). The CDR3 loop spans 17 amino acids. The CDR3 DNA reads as TGTGCCAGCAGCTTAGATCCAGCGGGAGACCCCACAGATACGCAGTATTTT. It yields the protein CASSLDPAGDPTDTQYF.

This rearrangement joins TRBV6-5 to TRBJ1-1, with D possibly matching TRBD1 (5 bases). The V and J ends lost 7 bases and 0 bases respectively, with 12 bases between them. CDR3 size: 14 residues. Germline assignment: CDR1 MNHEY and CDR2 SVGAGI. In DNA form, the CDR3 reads TGTGCCAGCATGGGGCGGCTTATGAACACTGAAGCTTTCTTT. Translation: CASMGRLMNTEAFF.

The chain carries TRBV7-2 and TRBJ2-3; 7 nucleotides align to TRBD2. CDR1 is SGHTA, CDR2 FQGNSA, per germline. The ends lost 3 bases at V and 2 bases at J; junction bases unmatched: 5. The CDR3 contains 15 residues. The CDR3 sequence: CASSFAGVNTDTQYF. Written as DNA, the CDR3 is TGTGCCAGCAGCTTCGCGGGAGTGAACACAGATACGCAGTATTTT.

CDR3 DNA: TGTGCCAGCAGCATCCAAACAGGGGACGCTGAAGCTTTCTTT. Translated, it gives CASSIQTGDAEAFF. V gene TRBV9 combines with J gene TRBJ1-1, with TRBD1 matching 7 bases. CDR1 and CDR2 (germline): SGDLS, YYNGEE. The CDR3 loop spans 14 amino acids. V lost 4 bases and J lost 6; bases outside the gene matches: 9.